The 11 T cell receptor beta chains given below trace back to one sample, sequenced in a study of shared clonotypes between healthy human individuals. The table came from immunoSEQ multiplex PCR; TCRdb's copy has only in-frame clones and leaves some out. The sample lists over 1.5 million clones, under 99% occurring once. Material for sequencing was naive CD4+ T cells sorted from blood. Subset noted: CD45RA+ positively selected. The receptor source for this set is a man aged 30 to 39 in good health.

V and J are TRBV12-5 and TRBJ2-2, with TRBD2 identical over 8 bases. The CDR3 has 15 amino acids. Per the germline V gene, CDR1 is LGHNT and CDR2 is FRNRAP. The trim removed 0 bases at V and 5 bases at J, leaving 2 bases unmatched. The CDR3 nucleotides are TGTGCTAGTGGTTTGGTTGCGGGAGGAACCGGGGAGCTGTTTTTT. This sequence encodes CASGLVAGGTGELFF.

The J gene is TRBJ2-7, the V gene TRBV6-6; perhaps TRBD1 as D (6 bases). The length of the CDR3 is 12 residues. CDR1 is MNHNY, CDR2 SVGAGI, per germline (reference sequence). V lost 5 bases and J 4 bases, leaving 9 bases between the germline ends. The CDR3 protein is CASSPQGYEQYF. The DNA for the CDR3 is TGTGCCAGCAGTCCGCAGGGGTACGAGCAGTACTTC.

The chain carries TRBV27 and TRBJ1-2; TRBD1 matches 8 bases. The germline CDR1 and CDR2 sequences are MNHEY and SMNVEV (reference sequence). The junction had 3 bases not matched to a gene; V was cut back by 5 bases and J by 4 bases. The CDR3 is made up of 13 amino acids. The CDR3 DNA follows: TGTGCCAGCAGTGACAGGGGTGGCTATGGCTACACCTTC. Translating it yields CASSDRGGYGYTF.

The rearrangement links TRBV2 to TRBJ2-3; D is unresolved. This CDR3 region has 15 residues. The germline V and J ends were trimmed by 4 bases and 4 bases, with 15 bases remaining between them. CDR1 and CDR2 (germline): SNHLY, FYNNEI. Here the CDR3 reads CASSATGGPPDTQYF. The DNA of the CDR3 is TGTGCCAGCAGTGCGACGGGCGGCCCACCAGATACGCAGTATTTT.

The chain carries TRBV19 and TRBJ2-1, with 11 nucleotides matching TRBD2. V shed 4 bases and J 4 bases; nucleotides not matched to a gene: 3. Germline CDR1 LNHDA, CDR2 SQIVND (reference sequence). The CDR3 spans 15 residues. This CDR3 is CASSTTSGRYNEQFF. The CDR3 DNA follows: TGTGCCAGTAGTACCACTAGCGGGAGATACAATGAGCAGTTCTTC.

The genes are TRBV19 and TRBJ2-7, with D possibly TRBD2 on 6 matching bases. CDR1 and CDR2 (germline): LNHDA, SQIVND (reference sequence). The V and J ends lost 6 bases and 4 bases respectively, with 22 bases between them. CDR3 length equals 16 residues. The DNA for the CDR3 is TGTGCCAGTAGACTTGTGGCCGGGGGAGAGGCGTACGAGCAGTACTTC. Amino acid sequence: CASRLVAGGEAYEQYF.

Of note for this clone: The same CDR3 can be traced to other DNA sequences in this sample. The chain uses TRBV7-2 and TRBJ1-5; D is unclear. From germline, CDR1 is SGHTA and CDR2 FQGNSA. Trimming left V 2 bases short and J 1 base short, with 6 bases between. This CDR3 contains 14 residues. The CDR3, as DNA: TGTGCCAGCAGCTTAATAGGGAGCAATCAGCCCCAGCATTTT. Protein product: CASSLIGSNQPQHF. Full variable domain (missing parts from reference TRBV7-2 and TRBJ1-5): GAGVSQSPSNKVTEKGKDVELRCDPISGHTALYWYRQSLGQGLEFLIYFQGNSAPDKSGLPSDRFSAERTGGSVSTLTIQRTQQEDSAVYLCASSLIGSNQPQHFGDGTRLSIL.

V gene TRBV7-9 combines with J gene TRBJ2-7; D unclear. The CDR3 runs 14 residues. CDR1 SEHNR and CDR2 FQNEAQ come from the germline V gene (reference sequence). V lost 2 bases and J lost 3, with 11 bases in between. In DNA form, the CDR3 reads TGTGCCAGCAGCTTAAGCTCCCTCGGCTACGAGCAGTACTTC. The encoded protein is CASSLSSLGYEQYF.

The V gene is TRBV6-4, the J gene TRBJ2-7; TRBD1 or TRBD2 may be the D gene (5 bases each). The CDR3 has 13 residues. Between the trimmed V and J ends, which lost 6 bases and 6 bases, there was a span of 15 bases. Germline V lookup: CDR1 MRHNA, CDR2 SNTAGT. In DNA, the CDR3 is TGTGCCAGCAGCCAAGTCAGAGGGGCCGAGCAGTACTTC. It translates to CASSQVRGAEQYF.

V gene TRBV7-9 combines with J gene TRBJ1-2; D is perhaps TRBD1 (5 bases). The germline gives CDR1 SEHNR, CDR2 FQNEAQ (reference sequence). The CDR3 sequence is 16 residues long. Trimming cost V 3 bases and J 3 bases, with 17 bases left between them. CDR3: CASSFRGRLRDYGYTF. The CDR3 coding sequence is TGTGCCAGCAGCTTTAGGGGCCGGCTTAGGGACTATGGCTACACCTTC.

V usage is TRBV7-6 and J usage is TRBJ2-7, with a tentative D call TRBD1 (6 bases). V was shortened by 0 bases and J by 0 bases, with 15 bases between the two germline ends. Germline-derived CDR1 and CDR2 are SGHVS and FNYEAQ. CDR3 length: 17 residues. The CDR3 DNA reads as TGTGCCAGCAGCTTAGCGGTGGCAGGGGCAAGCTCCTACGAGCAGTACTTC. It codes for CASSLAVAGASSYEQYF.